What follows are 25 T cell receptor beta chains derived from one specimen sequenced in a study of shared T cell receptors in the human thymus. Sequencing was performed with immunoSEQ multiplex PCR; in TCRdb, only in-frame clones are kept and a portion is missing. The profile covers hundreds of thousands of clones, with around 87% appearing a single time and about 0.01% taken by the ten largest. These data were likewise used in another study, on human thymus T cells.

Sequencing used thymocytes. Receptors originate from a boy younger than two with a congenital heart defect.

In the case of this clone: Other DNA sequences of this sample code for an identical CDR3. This rearrangement joins TRBV6-1 to TRBJ2-7, with D unclear. In germline, CDR1 is MNHNS, CDR2 SASEGT. Trimming took off 1 base at V and 3 bases at J, with 4 bases between the two ends. This CDR3 spans 12 amino acids. CDR3 region: CASSEGGYEQYF. The CDR3, as DNA: TGTGCCAGCAGTGAAGGAGGCTACGAGCAGTACTTC.

The J gene is TRBJ1-4, the V gene TRBV7-8, with D uncertain. Trimming took off 1 base at V and 6 bases at J, with 21 bases between the two ends. This CDR3 has 18 residues. CDR1 and CDR2 from the germline V gene are SGHVS and FQNEAQ. The CDR3 region is CASSLVGREYSRDEKLFF. In DNA, the CDR3 is TGTGCCAGCAGCTTAGTAGGGAGGGAGTACTCACGAGATGAAAAACTGTTTTTT.

The rearrangement links TRBV30 to TRBJ2-1; 11 bases are a match to TRBD2. The junction had 6 bases not matched to a gene; V was cut back by 3 bases and J by 5 bases. Germline lookup yields CDR1 GTSNPN and CDR2 SVGIG (reference sequence). The CDR3 loop spans 15 amino acids. CDR3 bases: TGTGCCTGGAGGGATAGCGGGAGGGCCGACAATGAGCAGTTCTTC. It is translated as CAWRDSGRADNEQFF.

V and J are TRBV7-2 and TRBJ2-3; D unresolved. This CDR3 spans 16 amino acids. Per the germline V gene, CDR1 is SGHTA and CDR2 is FQGNSA. The V end was cut by 0 bases, the J end by 0 bases, with 10 bases between. CDR3 nucleotides: TGTGCCAGCAGCTTAGCCCTAGAGGCTAGCACAGATACGCAGTATTTT. Protein: CASSLALEASTDTQYF.

The J gene is TRBJ1-2, the V gene TRBV19, with D possibly TRBD1 on 5 matching bases. V was cut by 4 bases and J by 8 bases, with 11 bases left in between. Germline CDR1 and CDR2: LNHDA and SQIVND (reference sequence). The CDR3 loop spans 12 amino acids. In nucleotides, the CDR3 is TGTGCCAGTAGTAGGGGGGTCGGAGGCTACACCTTC. Its protein product is CASSRGVGGYTF. Looking up the rest from reference TRBV19 and TRBJ1-2 gives the full variable domain: DGGITQSPKYLFRKEGQNVTLSCEQNLNHDAMYWYRQDPGQGLRLIYYSQIVNDFQKGDIAEGYSVSREKKESFPLTVTSAQKNPTAFYLCASSRGVGGYTFGSGTRLTVV.

In this sample, this clone turned up once. The chain employs TRBV19 and TRBJ2-1; TRBD1 agrees at 7 bases. The CDR3 has 15 amino acids. Trimming took 3 bases from V and 4 from J; bases not matched to a gene: 6. Per the germline V gene, CDR1 is LNHDA and CDR2 is SQIVND (reference sequence). The CDR3 sequence is CASSISRDRYNEQFF. CDR3 coding DNA: TGTGCCAGTAGTATCTCCCGGGACAGATACAATGAGCAGTTCTTC.

The table lists this clone with a count of one. The V gene is TRBV27, the J gene TRBJ2-7; 11 bases agree with TRBD2. The CDR3 runs 16 residues. V was clipped by 7 bases and J by 0 bases; unmatched bases: 8. Looked up from germline, CDR1 is MNHEY and CDR2 is SMNVEV (reference sequence). This chain's CDR3 is CASIPGTSGTSYEQYF. CDR3 nucleotides: TGTGCCAGCATCCCAGGGACTAGCGGAACCTCCTACGAGCAGTACTTC.

The V gene is TRBV11-2, the J gene TRBJ2-1, with D possibly being TRBD1 (6 bases). Trimming removed 4 bases at V and 7 bases at J, with 17 bases between. This CDR3 is built from 15 residues. Germline V CDR1 and CDR2: SGHAT, FQNNGV. The CDR3 sequence: CASSSALQGRNEQFF. CDR3 nucleotide sequence: TGTGCCAGCAGCTCGGCACTACAGGGTCGTAATGAGCAGTTCTTC.

The V call is TRBV6-1, the J call TRBJ1-5; D call uncertain. V was pared by 6 bases and J by 2 bases, with 11 bases between. The germline V gene has CDR1 MNHNS and CDR2 SASEGT. The CDR3 is made up of 14 amino acids. In DNA form, the CDR3 reads TGTGCCAGCAGCATTAGGAGGGGCAATCAGCCCCAGCATTTT. Encoded protein: CASSIRRGNQPQHF.

This chain joins TRBV27 and TRBJ1-2, with D unclear. This CDR3 is 14 amino acids long. V lost 11 bases and J 2 bases, leaving 18 bases between the germline ends. Germline V gene lookup returns CDR1 MNHEY and CDR2 SMNVEV (reference sequence). CDR3 coding DNA: TGTGCCGCCGGCAATGAGGGCGCGAACTATGGCTACACCTTC. Protein product: CAAGNEGANYGYTF.

The chain links TRBV19 to TRBJ2-5; 7 bases are shared with TRBD2. The V and J ends lost 5 bases and 4 bases, in that order; junction bases with no gene match: 10. The CDR3 has 15 amino acids. Germline V gene sequence: CDR1 LNHDA, CDR2 SQIVND (reference sequence). DNA of the CDR3: TGTGCCAGTAGTGCCACAGGCGGGAGAGGAGAGACCCAGTACTTC. Protein: CASSATGGRGETQYF. Using reference TRBV19 and TRBJ2-5 for the parts outside the CDR3, the full variable domain is DGGITQSPKYLFRKEGQNVTLSCEQNLNHDAMYWYRQDPGQGLRLIYYSQIVNDFQKGDIAEGYSVSREKKESFPLTVTSAQKNPTAFYLCASSATGGRGETQYFGPGTRLLVL.

V gene TRBV27 combines with J gene TRBJ2-1; maybe TRBD2 (5 bases). V lost 2 bases, J lost 0 bases, and 11 bases lay in between. The CDR3 sequence is 16 residues long. Per the germline V gene, CDR1 is MNHEY and CDR2 is SMNVEV (reference sequence). Here the CDR3 DNA reads TGTGCCAGCAGTTTAGAGGGTCGTAGCTCCTACAATGAGCAGTTCTTC. Its translation: CASSLEGRSSYNEQFF.

The chain links TRBV6-5 to TRBJ1-4; D is uncertain. CDR3 size: 14 residues. Germline lookup yields CDR1 MNHEY and CDR2 SVGAGI. Trimming took 6 bases from V and 3 from J, leaving 11 bases between them. CDR3 sequence: CASRRTRANEKLFF. The CDR3 DNA is TGTGCCAGCAGAAGAACGAGGGCTAATGAAAAACTGTTTTTT.

The genes are TRBV14 and TRBJ1-1, with D possibly matching TRBD1 (5 bases). The ends were cut back, 0 bases at V and 4 bases at J, with 15 bases in the middle. Germline lookup yields CDR1 SGHDN and CDR2 FVKESK. This CDR3 contains 16 residues. Here the CDR3 DNA reads TGTGCCAGCAGCCAAGACGGCAGGGATCGGGTCACTGAAGCTTTCTTT. It yields the protein CASSQDGRDRVTEAFF.

The chain carries TRBV15 and TRBJ1-2; TRBD1 agrees at 9 bases. This CDR3 contains 18 residues. V trimming: 0 bases; J trimming: 1 base; junction bases outside the gene matches: 9. The germline CDR1 and CDR2 sequences are LNHNV and YYDKDF (reference sequence). CDR3 residues: CATSRDNSGTGCNYGYTF. DNA of the CDR3: TGTGCCACCAGCAGAGATAATTCCGGGACAGGGTGTAACTATGGCTACACCTTC.

This clone was counted once. V usage is TRBV4-2 and J usage is TRBJ1-3; 7 bases match TRBD1. The CDR3 is 16 amino acids. The V gene's germline CDR1 is LGHNA and CDR2 YNFKEQ. V lost 4 bases to trimming and J lost 2 bases; unmatched junction nucleotides: 8. CDR3 loop: CASSRGDSDPGNTIYF. The CDR3 DNA reads TGTGCCAGCAGCCGCGGGGACAGTGACCCTGGAAACACCATATATTTT.

The chain recombines TRBV7-2 with TRBJ2-5, with D uncertain. V shed 5 bases and J shed 5 bases, with 9 bases lying between them. Germline V gives CDR1 SGHTA, CDR2 FQGNSA. CDR3 length: 12 amino acids. CDR3 region: CASSREWETQYF. CDR3 DNA sequence: TGTGCCAGCAGCCGCGAGTGGGAGACCCAGTACTTC. The full variable domain, completed using reference TRBV7-2 and TRBJ2-5, is GAGVSQSPSNKVTEKGKDVELRCDPISGHTALYWYRQSLGQGLEFLIYFQGNSAPDKSGLPSDRFSAERTGGSVSTLTIQRTQQEDSAVYLCASSREWETQYFGPGTRLLVL.

This clone was recorded only once. The chain combines TRBV28 with TRBJ2-7; the D gene is possibly TRBD1 (5 bases). Germline V gene data show CDR1 as MDHEN and CDR2 as SYDVKM. The V end lost 7 bases, the J end lost 2 bases, and 15 bases lay between the germline ends. The CDR3 totals 14 residues. In nucleotides, the CDR3 is TGTGCCAGCAACCCGGCAGGGTTGGCCTACGAGCAGTACTTC. Translation gives CASNPAGLAYEQYF.

This chain joins TRBV18 and TRBJ1-1, with D unclear. Looked up from germline, CDR1 is KGHSH and CDR2 is LQKENI. CDR3 size: 12 residues. The ends were cut back, 3 bases at V and 7 bases at J, with 9 bases in the middle. The CDR3 protein is CASSPDTREAFF. The CDR3 coding sequence is TGTGCCAGCTCACCCGACACGCGTGAAGCTTTCTTT.

The chain recombines TRBV6-4 with TRBJ2-7; D ambiguous. V was trimmed by 0 bases and J by 6 bases, leaving 6 bases between them. The CDR3 runs to 12 residues. Germline CDR1 MRHNA, CDR2 SNTAGT. The DNA of the CDR3 is TGTGCCAGCAGTGACTCTTTCGGCGAGCAGTACTTC. It codes for CASSDSFGEQYF.

On this clone: Its ends do not fully match the called genes, so a read error is possible. This chain uses TRBV6-1 with TRBJ2-1, with D possibly being TRBD1 (6 bases). Germline V gene sequence: CDR1 MNHNS, CDR2 SASEGT. The CDR3 has 14 amino acids. The DNA of the CDR3 is TGTGCCAGCAGCGAAGAGGGGGACGACAATGAGCAGTTCTTC. Protein sequence: CASSEEGDDNEQFF.

The CDR3 sequence is CASSPSPKGTSLSYEQYF. The CDR3, as DNA: TGTGCCAGCTCACCCAGCCCGAAAGGGACTTCCCTCTCCTACGAGCAGTACTTC. This chain joins TRBV18 and TRBJ2-7; TRBD2 is a possible D gene (6 bases). V dropped 3 bases and J dropped 0 bases, with 21 bases sitting between them. This CDR3 comprises 18 residues. Germline V gene sequence: CDR1 KGHSH, CDR2 LQKENI.

This clone was seen a handful of times. The chain's CDR3 is CASSPRLAGGDAGELFF. In nucleotides, the CDR3 is TGTGCCAGCAGCCCACGGCTAGCGGGGGGGGACGCCGGGGAGCTGTTTTTT. The chain has TRBV5-6 and TRBJ2-2, with 12 bases lining up with TRBD2. J was trimmed by 6 bases and V by 4 bases; bases with no gene match: 10. The CDR3 is 17 residues long. Germline CDR1 and CDR2: SGHDT and YYEEEE.

The chain combines TRBV11-2 with TRBJ2-7; 9 bases align to TRBD2. Germline lookup yields CDR1 SGHAT and CDR2 FQNNGV. The V segment lost 0 bases and the J segment 0 bases; nucleotides outside the gene matches: 12. The CDR3 has 19 amino acids. In DNA form, the CDR3 reads TGTGCCAGCAGCTTAGATTGGGCTAGCGGGACCTCAAGCTCCTACGAGCAGTACTTC. This sequence encodes CASSLDWASGTSSSYEQYF.

This clone was picked up a small number of times. This chain connects TRBV28 to TRBJ2-5; 16 bases are a match to TRBD2. The J call could be wrong; TRBJ2-7 is a better fit for the DNA end. There are 19 residues in the CDR3. From germline, CDR1 is MDHEN and CDR2 SYDVKM. CDR3 in amino acids: CASSPHSRGLAGGFYEQYF. The CDR3 DNA sequence: TGTGCCAGCAGTCCGCACTCACGGGGACTAGCGGGAGGGTTCTACGAGCAGTACTTC.